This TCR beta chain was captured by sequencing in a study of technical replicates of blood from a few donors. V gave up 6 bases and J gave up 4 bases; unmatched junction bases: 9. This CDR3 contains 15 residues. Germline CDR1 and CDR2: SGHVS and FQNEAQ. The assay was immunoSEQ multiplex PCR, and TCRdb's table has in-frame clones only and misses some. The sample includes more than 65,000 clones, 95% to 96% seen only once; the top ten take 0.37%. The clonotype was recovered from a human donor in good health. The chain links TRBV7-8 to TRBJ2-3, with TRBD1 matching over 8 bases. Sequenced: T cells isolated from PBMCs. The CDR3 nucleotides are TGTGCCAGCAGAAAGGACAGGGCCAGGGCAGATACGCAGTATTTT. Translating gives CASRKDRARADTQYF.